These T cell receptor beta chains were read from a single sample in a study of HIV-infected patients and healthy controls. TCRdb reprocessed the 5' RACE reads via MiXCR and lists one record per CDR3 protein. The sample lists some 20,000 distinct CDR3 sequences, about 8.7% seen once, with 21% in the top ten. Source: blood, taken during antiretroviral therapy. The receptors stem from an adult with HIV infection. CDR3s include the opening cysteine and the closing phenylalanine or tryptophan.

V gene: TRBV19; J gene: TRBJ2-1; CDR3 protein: CATSDRDLYNEQFF
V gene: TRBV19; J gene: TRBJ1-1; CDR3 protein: CASSIGRGTGEAFF
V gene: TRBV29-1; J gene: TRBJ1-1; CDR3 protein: CSVGSGNTEAFF
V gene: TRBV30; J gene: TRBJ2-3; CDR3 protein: CAWGGGYGQGLSTDTQYF
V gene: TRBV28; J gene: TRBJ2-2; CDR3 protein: CASSLPPGVGNTGELFF
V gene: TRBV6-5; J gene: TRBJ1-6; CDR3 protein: CASSHQGALNSPLHF
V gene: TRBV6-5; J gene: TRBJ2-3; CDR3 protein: CASSYTPGIADTQYF
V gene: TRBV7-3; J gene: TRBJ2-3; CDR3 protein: CASRTEGDTQYF
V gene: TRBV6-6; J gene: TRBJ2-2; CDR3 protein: CASSYETGQNTGELFF
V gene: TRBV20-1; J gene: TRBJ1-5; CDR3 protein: CSATREVLDNQPQHF
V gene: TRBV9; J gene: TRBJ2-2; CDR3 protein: CASRGLTGELFF
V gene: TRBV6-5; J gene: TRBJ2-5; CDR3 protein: CASSYGVAGEDQETQYF
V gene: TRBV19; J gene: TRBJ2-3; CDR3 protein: CASSRRSGGTDTQYF
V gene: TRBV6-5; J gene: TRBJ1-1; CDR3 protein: CASRVTGDTEAFF
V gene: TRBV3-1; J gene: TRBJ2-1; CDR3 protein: CASRLAGAPNNEQFF
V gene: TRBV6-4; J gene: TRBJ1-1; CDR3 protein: CASRNYGDTEAFF
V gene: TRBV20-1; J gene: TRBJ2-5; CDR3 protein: CSARTSAGGPETQYF